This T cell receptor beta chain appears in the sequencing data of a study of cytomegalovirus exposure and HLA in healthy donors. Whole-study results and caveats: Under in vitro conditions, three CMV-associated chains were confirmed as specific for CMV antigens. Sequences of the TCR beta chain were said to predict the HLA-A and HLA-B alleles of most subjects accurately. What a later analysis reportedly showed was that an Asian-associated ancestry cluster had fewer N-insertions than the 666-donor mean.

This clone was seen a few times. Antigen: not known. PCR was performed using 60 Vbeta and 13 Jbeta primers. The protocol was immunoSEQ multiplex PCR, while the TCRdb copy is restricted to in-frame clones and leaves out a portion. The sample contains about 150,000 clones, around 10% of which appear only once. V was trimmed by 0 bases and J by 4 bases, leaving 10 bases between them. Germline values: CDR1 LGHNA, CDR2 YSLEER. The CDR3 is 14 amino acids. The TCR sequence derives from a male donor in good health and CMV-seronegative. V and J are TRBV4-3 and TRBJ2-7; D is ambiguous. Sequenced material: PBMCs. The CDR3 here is CASSQDRQEYEQYF. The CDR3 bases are TGCGCCAGCAGCCAAGATAGGCAGGAATACGAGCAGTACTTC.